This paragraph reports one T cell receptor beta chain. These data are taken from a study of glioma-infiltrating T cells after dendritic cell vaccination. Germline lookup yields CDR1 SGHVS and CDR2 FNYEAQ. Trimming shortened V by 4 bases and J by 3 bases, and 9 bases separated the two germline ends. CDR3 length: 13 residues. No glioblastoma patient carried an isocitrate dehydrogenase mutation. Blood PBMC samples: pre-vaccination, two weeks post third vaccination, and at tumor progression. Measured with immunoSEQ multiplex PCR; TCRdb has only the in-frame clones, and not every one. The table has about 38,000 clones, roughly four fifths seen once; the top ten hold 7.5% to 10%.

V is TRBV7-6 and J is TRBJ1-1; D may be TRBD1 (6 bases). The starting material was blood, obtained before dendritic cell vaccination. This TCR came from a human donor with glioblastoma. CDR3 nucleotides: TGTGCCAGCAGCTCACAGGGTTACACTGAAGCTTTCTTT. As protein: CASSSQGYTEAFF.